These 17 T cell receptor beta chains originate from one sample sequenced in a study of regulatory T cells in long-lasting Graves disease (dated by TCRdb to the early 2020s). This specimen's time point label, per the study, means: newly diagnosed GD, antithyroid drugs for less than 3 months. For both TCR sequencing and RNA sequencing, RNA was extracted from PBMCs using TRIzol. The library was built by means of multiplex PCR. The sequencer listed for this sample is Illumina HiSeq 4000. To build TCR beta libraries, CDR3 regions were amplified by Arm-PCR using iRepertoire HTBI primers. The public sequencing data were trimmed at Q25 with fastp and processed into clonotypes with MiXCR by TCRdb, which kept only in-frame beta chains. All rows with the same CDR3 protein become a single entry with the most common DNA and genes. The table for this sample lists about 440,000 distinct CDR3 sequences; under 15% of them were counted only once. Of the sample, 15% to 20% falls within the top ten clones.

These same data were also listed under a study on T cells in Graves' hyperthyroidism and ophthalmopathy.

This sample comprised peripheral blood mononuclear cells (PBMCs), obtained at new diagnosis, from a patient treated with antithyroid drugs. These TCRs come from a young woman with Graves disease. Donor details come from another sample of the same person, matched by shared clones.

About this clonotype: A read error may account for a junction end that differs from germline. The chain carries TRBV19 and TRBJ1-5; 7 bases are a match to TRBD1. CDR1 is LNHDA, CDR2 SQIVND, per germline (reference sequence). The CDR3 is made up of 17 amino acids. CDR3 bases: TGTGCCAGTAGCACCCGGGGCAGGGGGATGGGCAACCAGCCCCAGCATTTT. Residues: CASSTRGRGMGNQPQHF.

This clonotype was counted between two and nine times. CDR3 nucleotides: TGTGCCAGCAGTGTCCCGGGACTAGCGGGATACAATGAGCAGTTCTTC. This gives the protein CASSVPGLAGYNEQFF. V usage is TRBV25-1 and J usage is TRBJ2-1; 13 bases are a match to TRBD2. V shed 4 bases and J 4 bases; nucleotides not matched to a gene: 4. The germline V gene encodes CDR1 MGHDK and CDR2 SYGVNS. This CDR3 spans 16 amino acids.

The sample holds many counts of this clonotype. The V and J genes are TRBV7-9 and TRBJ1-2, with no clear D. This CDR3 spans 12 amino acids. Per the germline V gene, CDR1 is SEHNR and CDR2 is FQNEAQ (reference sequence). Trimming shortened V by 3 bases and J by 1 base, and 3 bases separated the two germline ends. The CDR3 region is CASSLSNYGYTF. CDR3 in DNA: TGTGCCAGCAGCTTGAGTAACTATGGCTACACCTTC.

The CDR3 coding sequence is TGTGCCAGCAGCGTCCCGCTTACCGGGGAGCTGTTTTTT. Amino acids: CASSVPLTGELFF. V gene TRBV9 combines with J gene TRBJ2-2, with D hard to call. Germline CDR1 reads SGDLS; CDR2 reads YYNGEE. The V and J ends lost 2 bases and 5 bases respectively, with 7 bases between them. The length of the CDR3 is 13 residues. The entire variable domain, with the rest obtained from reference TRBV9 and TRBJ2-2, is as follows: DSGVTQTPKHLITATGQRVTLRCSPRSGDLSVYWYQQSLDQGLQFLIQYYNGEERAKGNILERFSAQQFPDLHSELNLSSLELGDSALYFCASSVPLTGELFFGEGSRLTVL.

This clonotype was counted many times. V and J are TRBV5-8 and TRBJ2-7, with TRBD1 matching 9 bases. Germline V gene lookup returns CDR1 SGHTS and CDR2 YDEGEE. J lost 2 bases, V lost 2 bases, and 5 bases had no gene match. CDR3 length equals 15 residues. CDR3 region: CASSFGDREAYEQYF. The CDR3, as DNA: TGTGCCAGCAGCTTCGGGGACAGGGAAGCCTACGAGCAGTACTTC.

This chain connects TRBV7-3 to TRBJ2-5, with TRBD1 identical over 9 bases. V lost 5 bases and J lost 4; bases outside the gene matches: 8. Per germline, CDR1 SGHTA and CDR2 FQGTGA. The CDR3 loop spans 15 amino acids. CDR3 sequence: CASSGDRGKGETQYF. CDR3 nucleotides: TGTGCCAGCAGCGGAGACAGGGGGAAGGGAGAGACCCAGTACTTC. Based on the CDR3 plus reference TRBV7-3 and TRBJ2-5, the full variable domain is GAGVSQTPSNKVTEKGKYVELRCDPISGHTALYWYRQSLGQGPEFLIYFQGTGAADDSGLPNDRFFAVRPEGSVSTLKIQRTERGDSAVYLCASSGDRGKGETQYFGPGTRLLVL.

V and J are TRBV7-2 and TRBJ2-5, with TRBD1 matching over 7 bases. V shed 5 bases and J 7 bases; nucleotides not matched to a gene: 7. This CDR3 has 13 amino acids. Germline V lookup: CDR1 SGHTA, CDR2 FQGNSA. The CDR3: CASSAGTVRTQYF. CDR3 sequence (DNA): TGTGCCAGCAGCGCAGGGACAGTGAGGACCCAGTACTTC.

The V and J genes are TRBV19 and TRBJ2-5; a possible D gene is TRBD2 (5 bases). V was clipped by 5 bases and J by 2 bases, with 12 bases between them. CDR3 size: 14 residues. Germline-derived CDR1 and CDR2 are LNHDA and SQIVND (reference sequence). The CDR3 sequence is CASSGLRVQETQYF. In DNA, the CDR3 is TGTGCCAGTAGTGGACTTCGGGTTCAAGAGACCCAGTACTTC. Full variable domain (rest looked up from reference TRBV19 and TRBJ2-5): DGGITQSPKYLFRKEGQNVTLSCEQNLNHDAMYWYRQDPGQGLRLIYYSQIVNDFQKGDIAEGYSVSREKKESFPLTVTSAQKNPTAFYLCASSGLRVQETQYFGPGTRLLVL.

This clonotype was seen ten or more times. The chain couples TRBV27 to TRBJ2-1; 9 nucleotides line up with TRBD1. The junction had 11 bases not matched to a gene; V was cut back by 4 bases and J by 7 bases. The CDR3 is made up of 16 amino acids. CDR1 and CDR2 (germline): MNHEY, SMNVEV (reference sequence). The CDR3 DNA is TGTGCCAGCAGTTCTACAGGGGGCGCGAGTCTGAATGAGCAGTTCTTC. Translation gives CASSSTGGASLNEQFF.

The chain recombines TRBV6-4 with TRBJ1-6; 9 bases map to TRBD1. Germline trimming cut 7 bases from V and 7 bases from J; bases unmatched to any gene: 5. Germline V gives CDR1 MRHNA, CDR2 SNTAGT. The CDR3 runs 14 residues. The CDR3 nucleotides are TGTGCCAGCACCCCGGGACAGGGCAATTCACCCCTCCACTTT. Translated, it gives CASTPGQGNSPLHF.

The J gene is TRBJ1-2, the V gene TRBV5-1, with unresolved D. This CDR3 spans 14 amino acids. Germline CDR1 and CDR2: SGHRS and YFSETQ. Trimming cost V 2 bases and J 7 bases, with 15 bases left between them. As DNA, the CDR3 is TGCGCCAGCAGCTTATTCCAGAGCTCGTCTGGCTACACCTTC. Translating it yields CASSLFQSSSGYTF.

This clonotype has ten or more counts. The genes are TRBV11-1 and TRBJ2-3; D not certain. Germline V gives CDR1 SGHAT, CDR2 FQDESV (reference sequence). CDR3 length equals 16 residues. Trimming shortened V by 5 bases and J by 6 bases, and 21 bases separated the two germline ends. CDR3 region: CASSLPRHKIWDTQYF. The DNA of the CDR3 is TGTGCCAGCAGCCTACCCCGCCATAAAATATGGGATACGCAGTATTTT.

This clonotype was counted between two and nine times. The chain recombines TRBV5-1 with TRBJ2-7, with D possibly TRBD2 on 6 matching bases. CDR1 and CDR2 from the germline V gene are SGHRS and YFSETQ. The V end lost 3 bases, the J end lost 9 bases, and 10 bases lay between the germline ends. This CDR3 region has 11 residues. The CDR3 region is CASSWDSLQYF. In nucleotides, the CDR3 is TGCGCCAGCAGCTGGGACTCGCTGCAGTACTTC.

In its sample, this clonotype was seen many times. The genes are TRBV6-9 and TRBJ2-5; TRBD1 might be the D (6 bases). There are 15 residues in the CDR3. Germline lookup yields CDR1 MNHGY and CDR2 SVAAGI. Trimming stripped 3 bases from V and 2 bases from J, with 13 bases between. The CDR3 nucleotides are TGTGCCAGCAGTTACTCCCTGGACAGACAAGAGACCCAGTACTTC. This translates into CASSYSLDRQETQYF.

In the case of this clonotype: This clone may be a read error of a much larger clone one base away. The rearrangement uses TRBV2 and TRBJ2-7, with D possibly matching TRBD2 (5 bases). CDR1 is SNHLY and CDR2 is FYNNEI in the germline V gene. The CDR3 length is 11 residues. CDR3 residues: CTSERTYEQYF. In nucleotides, the CDR3 is TGTACCAGCGAGCGGACCTACGAGCAGTACTTC.

The rearrangement uses TRBV20-1 and TRBJ2-7; no clear D gene. Germline CDR1 is DFQATT and CDR2 is SNEGSKA (reference sequence). This CDR3 is built from 15 residues. Trimming took 3 bases from V and 0 from J, leaving 15 bases between them. The CDR3 protein is CSASAILGDSYEQYF. In DNA form, the CDR3 reads TGCAGTGCTAGTGCCATTCTTGGAGACTCCTACGAGCAGTACTTC.

This clonotype has a count of ten or more. This chain uses TRBV11-2 with TRBJ2-7, with 10 positions matching TRBD2. Germline lookup yields CDR1 SGHAT and CDR2 FQNNGV. CDR3 length equals 14 residues. J was trimmed by 5 bases and V by 5 bases; bases with no gene match: 6. Here the CDR3 reads CASSRTSGKDEQYF. The CDR3 nucleotides are TGTGCCAGCAGCCGCACTAGCGGGAAGGACGAGCAGTACTTC.